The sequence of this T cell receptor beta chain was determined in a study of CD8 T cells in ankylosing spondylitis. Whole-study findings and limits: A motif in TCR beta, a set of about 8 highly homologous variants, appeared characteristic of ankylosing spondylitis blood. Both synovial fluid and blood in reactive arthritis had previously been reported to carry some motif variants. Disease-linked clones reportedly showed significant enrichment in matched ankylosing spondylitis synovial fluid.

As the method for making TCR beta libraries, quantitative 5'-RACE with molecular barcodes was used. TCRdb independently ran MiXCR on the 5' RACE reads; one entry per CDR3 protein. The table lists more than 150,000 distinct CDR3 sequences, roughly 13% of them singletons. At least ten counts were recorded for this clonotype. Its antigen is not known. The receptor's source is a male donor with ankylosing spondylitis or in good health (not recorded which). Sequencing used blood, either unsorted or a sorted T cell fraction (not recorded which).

The CDR3 sequence: CASSAGRGYEQYF. In nucleotides, the CDR3 is TGTGCCAGCAGCGCGGGAAGAGGCTACGAGCAGTACTTC. This chain uses TRBV9 with TRBJ2-7; D may be TRBD2 (5 bases). Germline V gives CDR1 SGDLS, CDR2 YYNGEE. Trimming removed 3 bases at V and 3 bases at J, with 10 bases between. CDR3 length equals 13 residues.